The subject of this entry is one T cell receptor beta chain. Enrolled during active infection, Seattle patients were then followed longitudinally. The sample belongs to a study of blood T cell repertoires in COVID-19. Study-wide context: The samples span acute and convalescent COVID-19 from the United States, Italy and Spain. PBMCs, B-cell-depleted T cells, or T cells were the source of the cDNA or gDNA that made up the material.

This CDR3 is built from 14 residues. V lost 4 bases to trimming and J lost 4 bases, with 13 bases between them. Germline assignment: CDR1 SGDLS and CDR2 YYNGEE. Methods used by the authors: Estimated nucleated cell counts came from reference gene primer amplification. The table came from immunoSEQ multiplex PCR; TCRdb's copy has only in-frame clones and leaves some out. V and J calls plus clone size are reproduced from that table; the DNA served to infer D and trimming. This sample has about 160,000 clones, with roughly 82% found just once. This sequence originates from a woman aged 40-49 years with COVID-19, enrolled during active disease. This chain links TRBV9 with TRBJ2-3, with D possibly matching TRBD2 (6 bases). The sample was peripheral blood. The CDR3, as DNA: TGTGCCAGCAGCCCAGGCCCGGGGGCAGATACGCAGTATTTT. This gives the protein CASSPGPGADTQYF. The whole variable domain, filled in from reference TRBV9 and TRBJ2-3, reads DSGVTQTPKHLITATGQRVTLRCSPRSGDLSVYWYQQSLDQGLQFLIQYYNGEERAKGNILERFSAQQFPDLHSELNLSSLELGDSALYFCASSPGPGADTQYFGPGTRLTVL.